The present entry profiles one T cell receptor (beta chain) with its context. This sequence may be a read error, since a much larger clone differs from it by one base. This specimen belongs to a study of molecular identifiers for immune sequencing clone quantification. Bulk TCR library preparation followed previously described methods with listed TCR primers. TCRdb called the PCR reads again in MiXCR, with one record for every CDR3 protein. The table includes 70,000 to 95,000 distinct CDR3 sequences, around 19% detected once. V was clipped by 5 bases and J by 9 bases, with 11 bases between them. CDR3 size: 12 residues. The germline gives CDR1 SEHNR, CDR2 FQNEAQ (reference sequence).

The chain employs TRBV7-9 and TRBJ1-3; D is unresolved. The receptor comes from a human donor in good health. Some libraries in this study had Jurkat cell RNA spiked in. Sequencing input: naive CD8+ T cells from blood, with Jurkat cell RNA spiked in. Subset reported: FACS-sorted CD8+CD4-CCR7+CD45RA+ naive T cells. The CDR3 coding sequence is TGTGCCAGCAGCCCGACGGCAACCACCATATATTTT. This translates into CASSPTATTIYF.